Listed here are 18 T cell receptor beta chains from one sample, sequenced in a study of cytomegalovirus exposure and HLA in healthy donors. With 60 Vbeta and 13 Jbeta primers, the PCR was carried out. The assay was immunoSEQ multiplex PCR, and TCRdb's table has in-frame clones only and misses some. Among 120,000 to 150,000 clones listed, around 75% were seen once. The sample consisted of PBMCs. The source of these receptors is a woman aged 30 to 39 in good health and CMV-seronegative.

This chain uses TRBV27 with TRBJ1-2, with 7 bases that match TRBD1. CDR1 is MNHEY and CDR2 is SMNVEV in the germline V gene (reference sequence). Losses at the gene ends were 5 bases for V and 0 bases for J; bases not matched to a gene: 9. This CDR3 has 16 amino acids. The CDR3 region is CASSPGQVGPNYGYTF. CDR3 nucleotide sequence: TGTGCCAGCAGTCCTGGACAGGTGGGACCTAACTATGGCTACACCTTC.

This chain joins TRBV19 and TRBJ2-5; the match to TRBD1 covers 9 bases. Looked up from germline, CDR1 is LNHDA and CDR2 is SQIVND (reference sequence). The junction had 6 bases not matched to a gene; V was cut back by 5 bases and J by 5 bases. The CDR3 has 14 residues. The CDR3 here is CASSAYRGHETQYF. The DNA for the CDR3 is TGTGCCAGTAGTGCCTACAGGGGGCACGAGACCCAGTACTTC.

J is TRBJ2-7 and V is TRBV19; TRBD2 agrees at 10 bases. This CDR3 is built from 14 residues. J gave up 3 bases and V 4 bases, and 3 bases lay outside the gene matches. From germline, CDR1 is LNHDA and CDR2 SQIVND (reference sequence). The CDR3 protein is CASSNSGRSYEQYF. The CDR3 bases are TGTGCCAGTAGTAATAGCGGGAGGAGCTACGAGCAGTACTTC.

The chain has TRBV7-9 and TRBJ2-1, with 7 bases identical to TRBD1. This CDR3 is built from 17 residues. V shed 5 bases and J 5 bases; nucleotides not matched to a gene: 15. CDR1 is SEHNR, CDR2 FQNEAQ, per germline (reference sequence). The CDR3 DNA sequence: TGTGCCAGCAGCATACCTTATAGACAGGGAGCCAACAATGAGCAGTTCTTC. This translates into CASSIPYRQGANNEQFF.

The chain uses TRBV7-2 and TRBJ2-5; D gene unclear. Trimming left V 4 bases short and J 2 bases short, with 2 bases between. The CDR3 is 11 residues long. Germline V gene data show CDR1 as SGHTA and CDR2 as FQGNSA. The CDR3 region is CASSSQETQYF. CDR3 sequence (DNA): TGTGCCAGCAGCTCTCAAGAGACCCAGTACTTC.

The chain links TRBV29-1 to TRBJ2-5; 10 nucleotides line up with TRBD1. The J call could be wrong; TRBJ2-7 is a better fit for the DNA end. In germline, CDR1 is SQVTM, CDR2 ANQGSEA. The CDR3 is 15 amino acids. This CDR3 reads CSARARTGGFYEQYF. In nucleotides, the CDR3 is TGCAGCGCTCGCGCGCGGACAGGGGGGTTCTACGAGCAGTACTTC.

The chain joins TRBV30 to TRBJ2-7, with 7 bases fitting TRBD1. The V and J ends lost 2 bases and 3 bases, in that order; junction bases with no gene match: 10. The CDR3 length is 15 residues. From germline, CDR1 is GTSNPN and CDR2 SVGIG (reference sequence). The CDR3 nucleotides read TGTGCCTGGAGTCCCCCTCGACGACAGGGCTACGAGCAGTACTTC. Its protein product is CAWSPPRRQGYEQYF.

This clone was found a few times. The rearrangement links TRBV2 to TRBJ2-2, with 7 bases fitting TRBD1. V lost 7 bases, J lost 6 bases, and 8 bases stayed unmatched. This CDR3 is 14 amino acids long. Germline V gene lookup returns CDR1 SNHLY and CDR2 FYNNEI. In DNA form, the CDR3 reads TGTGCCAGCACCTGGGACAGTAAATCCGGGGAGCTGTTTTTT. This sequence encodes CASTWDSKSGELFF.

The chain is built from TRBV28 and TRBJ1-6; 9 nucleotides line up with TRBD1. Germline V gene data show CDR1 as MDHEN and CDR2 as SYDVKM. Unmatched junction bases numbered 3, after V lost 6 bases and J lost 3 bases. The CDR3 runs 15 residues. The CDR3 DNA follows: TGTGCCAGCAGGGCGACAGGGGGCTATAATTCACCCCTCCACTTT. Its translation is CASRATGGYNSPLHF. The full variable domain, completed using reference TRBV28 and TRBJ1-6, is DVKVTQSSRYLVKRTGEKVFLECVQDMDHENMFWYRQDPGLGLRLIYFSYDVKMKEKGDIPEGYSVSREKKERFSLILESASTNQTSMYLCASRATGGYNSPLHFGNGTRLTVT.

This rearrangement joins TRBV28 to TRBJ1-2, with 7 bases identical to TRBD1. Trimming at V came to 5 bases and at J to 8 bases, leaving 14 bases not matched to a gene. This CDR3 contains 15 residues. Germline CDR1 reads MDHEN; CDR2 reads SYDVKM. This CDR3 is CASSTSRDSLSGYTF. CDR3 DNA sequence: TGTGCCAGCAGTACTTCCCGGGACAGCCTTTCCGGCTACACCTTC.

This clone came up once. The V gene is TRBV2, the J gene TRBJ2-5; 13 nucleotides agree with TRBD2. V lost 6 bases to trimming and J lost 2 bases; unmatched junction nucleotides: 3. Germline loops: CDR1 SNHLY, CDR2 FYNNEI. The CDR3 totals 15 residues. CDR3 in amino acids: CASSATSGGQETQYF. The CDR3 region has the DNA TGTGCCAGCAGCGCGACTAGCGGGGGGCAAGAGACCCAGTACTTC.

The gene calls are TRBV28 and TRBJ1-4, with D maybe TRBD1 (5 bases). Germline CDR1 reads MDHEN; CDR2 reads SYDVKM. Trimming took off 5 bases at V and 8 bases at J, with 18 bases between the two ends. CDR3 length: 15 residues. The CDR3 coding sequence is TGTGCCAGCAGTGGGCACGGGGGTGCTGAAGAAAAACTGTTTTTT. Translated, it gives CASSGHGGAEEKLFF.

In its sample, this clone was seen a few times. The V gene is TRBV18, the J gene TRBJ1-4; TRBD1 agrees at 8 bases. The germline V gene encodes CDR1 KGHSH and CDR2 LQKENI. The CDR3 totals 15 residues. The V gene end was trimmed by 5 bases and the J gene end by 4 bases; junction bases not matched to a gene: 6. CDR3 protein: CASSTGQGDNEKLFF. The DNA of the CDR3 is TGTGCCAGCTCAACAGGACAGGGCGATAATGAAAAACTGTTTTTT.

The chain joins TRBV5-1 to TRBJ1-6, with 8 positions matching TRBD1. Germline CDR1 and CDR2: SGHRS and YFSETQ. V was pared by 4 bases and J by 0 bases, with 6 bases of the junction left unmatched. This CDR3 is 17 amino acids long. Written as DNA, the CDR3 is TGCGCCAGCAGCCCCGGGACAGGCATCTCCTATAATTCACCCCTCCACTTT. This gives the protein CASSPGTGISYNSPLHF.

This chain uses TRBV28 with TRBJ2-1; TRBD1 aligns across 8 bases. The length of the CDR3 is 19 residues. The V gene's germline CDR1 is MDHEN and CDR2 SYDVKM. The J segment lost 3 bases and the V segment lost 4 bases, leaving 17 bases of the junction unmatched. The CDR3 is CASSSGGQGRYADYNEQFF. CDR3 nucleotides: TGTGCCAGCAGTTCCGGCGGACAGGGCCGATACGCTGACTACAATGAGCAGTTCTTC. The full variable domain, completed using reference TRBV28 and TRBJ2-1, is DVKVTQSSRYLVKRTGEKVFLECVQDMDHENMFWYRQDPGLGLRLIYFSYDVKMKEKGDIPEGYSVSREKKERFSLILESASTNQTSMYLCASSSGGQGRYADYNEQFFGPGTRLTVL.

This clone showed up just a few times. The rearrangement links TRBV28 to TRBJ2-7, with D possibly matching TRBD1 (5 bases). Germline V gene sequence: CDR1 MDHEN, CDR2 SYDVKM. This CDR3 contains 12 residues. Trimming shortened V by 6 bases and J by 5 bases, and 11 bases separated the two germline ends. The CDR3 nucleotides read TGTGCCAGCAGCCTGACAGTGGACGAGCAGTACTTC. Protein: CASSLTVDEQYF. Based on the CDR3 plus reference TRBV28 and TRBJ2-7, the full variable domain is DVKVTQSSRYLVKRTGEKVFLECVQDMDHENMFWYRQDPGLGLRLIYFSYDVKMKEKGDIPEGYSVSREKKERFSLILESASTNQTSMYLCASSLTVDEQYFGPGTRLTVT.

This chain uses TRBV19 with TRBJ1-2, with a possible D match to TRBD1 (6 bases). The germline CDR1 and CDR2 sequences are LNHDA and SQIVND (reference sequence). V was pared by 5 bases and J by 2 bases, with 12 bases between. This CDR3 is built from 14 residues. CDR3 sequence: CASSVQGLNYGYTF. The DNA of the CDR3 is TGTGCCAGTAGTGTACAGGGTCTAAACTATGGCTACACCTTC.

The chain employs TRBV2 and TRBJ2-7; D ambiguous. Germline V gene lookup returns CDR1 SNHLY and CDR2 FYNNEI. The CDR3 is made up of 11 amino acids. The V and J ends lost 5 bases and 4 bases respectively, with 6 bases between them. The DNA of the CDR3 is TGTGCCAGCAGTCCTATATACGAGCAGTACTTC. This encodes CASSPIYEQYF.